Sequencing of this T cell receptor (beta chain) was carried out in a study of neoadjuvant nivolumab and ipilimumab in lung cancer. TCRdb's table, derived via immunoSEQ multiplex PCR, lists solely in-frame clones and lacks some. The data hold several thousand clones, with roughly 89% observed a single time. Findings and limits, study-wide: Higher pretherapy blood TCR richness went with higher resected-tumor richness. Only a single major-pathologic-response sample was available for clonality analysis.

Details on this clone: As yet, its antigen is unknown.

The TCR was taken from an adult with non-small cell lung cancer. Some clones in this sample may be carry-over from other donors' samples. Source: tumor tissue, taken after neoadjuvant nivolumab, alone or with ipilimumab, at or shortly before surgery.

CDR3 DNA sequence: TGCGCCAGCAGCTTGTACCACCGACTAGCGGGAGGGGTCTACGAGCAGTACTTC. Protein product: CASSLYHRLAGGVYEQYF. The rearrangement joins TRBV5-1 to TRBJ2-7; 14 nucleotides match TRBD2. Trimming cost V 1 base and J 3 bases; bases outside gene matches: 9. Germline CDR1 is SGHRS and CDR2 is YFSETQ. CDR3 length: 18 residues.